The sequence of this T cell receptor beta chain was determined in a study of OX40 agonist ivuxolimab in advanced cancers. Study-wide findings and caveats: No antigen was identified for the clonally expanded peripheral T cells. Some nonresponders also had low normalized T-cell clonal expansion.

The CDR3 covers 11 residues. With V trimmed by 6 bases and J by 10 bases, 2 bases remained unmatched. The germline gives CDR1 DFQATT, CDR2 SNEGSKA (reference sequence). Sequenced by immunoSEQ multiplex PCR; TCRdb stores in-frame clones only, minus some. This sample has under 50,000 clones; around 93% occur once, and the top ten carry roughly 9.8%. In the case of this clone: Antigen specificity is unknown.

The source is an adult with an advanced solid tumor such as melanoma, head and neck, liver or kidney cancer. The source material was CD4+ or CD8+ T cells sorted from blood, sampled in a trial of the OX40 agonist ivuxolimab. The chain is built from TRBV20-1 and TRBJ2-1; 11 bases are shared with TRBD2. The CDR3 sequence is CSARLAGEQFF. In DNA, the CDR3 is TGCAGTGCAAGACTAGCGGGGGAGCAGTTCTTC.